Listed below are T cell receptor beta chains from one sample, sequenced in a study of blood T cell repertoires in COVID-19. Assay: immunoSEQ multiplex PCR; the TCRdb copy retains only in-frame clones and omits some. The sample holds 55,000 to 75,000 clones; about 89% are singletons and the top ten take roughly 8.5%. Sequenced input: peripheral blood. Receptors were obtained from a man over 45 with active COVID-19. Each CDR3 is given with its conserved first and last residue. A D gene is named only where the DNA matches it firmly. Not every row has a clone size; where given, it reads once, few, many or a size class.

. TRBJ2-1 TRBD1 TRBV19 CASIRVGGQVGEQFF TGTGCCAGTATTCGAGTGGGGGGACAGGTAGGTGAGCAGTTCTTC
. TRBJ2-7 TRBD2 TRBV27 CASSTTSGRPHEQYF TGTGCCAGCAGTACAACTAGCGGGAGGCCCCACGAGCAGTACTTC
. TRBJ1-1 . TRBV28 CASSSPEARLMNTEAFF TGTGCCAGCAGTTCGCCGGAGGCAAGGTTGATGAACACTGAAGCTTTCTTT
. TRBJ1-6 . TRBV7-9 CASSGQNSPLHF TGTGCCAGCAGCGGACAGAATTCACCCCTCCACTTT
. TRBJ1-1 TRBD1 TRBV7-3 CASSPGQSNTEAFF TGTGCCAGCAGCCCGGGACAGTCGAACACTGAAGCTTTCTTT
. TRBJ1-4 . TRBV5-1 CASSPGGGSEKLFF TGCGCCAGCAGCCCGGGGGGAGGGTCTGAAAAACTGTTTTTT
. TRBJ2-2 . TRBV11-2 CASSSSGHLNTGELFF TGTGCCAGCAGCTCATCAGGACACTTGAACACCGGGGAGCTGTTTTTT
. TRBJ2-3 TRBD1 TRBV5-1 CASSAGTGGLADTQYF TGCGCCAGCAGCGCCGGGACAGGGGGTCTCGCAGATACGCAGTATTTT
. TRBJ2-3 . TRBV28 CASSRPGSSDTQYF TGTGCCAGTTCCCGGCCAGGGTCGTCAGATACGCAGTATTTT
. TRBJ1-5 . TRBV28 CASSLLAKGGGQPQHF TGTGCCAGCAGTTTATTGGCCAAGGGGGGGGGTCAGCCCCAGCATTTT
. TRBJ1-1 . TRBV18 CAAGGEQTEAFF TGTGCGGCGGGGGGCGAACAAACTGAAGCTTTCTTT
. TRBJ2-1 . TRBV11-3 CASSLYTPRRTDNNEQFF TGTGCCAGCAGCTTATATACCCCTCGCCGGACAGACAACAATGAGCAGTTCTTC
once TRBJ1-5 . TRBV18 CASSPEVLRPQHF TGTGCCAGCTCACCTGAGGTCCTAAGGCCCCAGCATTTT
. TRBJ2-5 TRBD1 TRBV4-1 CASSQPQGAIWYQETQYF TGCGCCAGCAGCCAACCACAGGGGGCGATTTGGTACCAAGAGACCCAGTACTTC
. TRBJ2-7 TRBD1 TRBV6-5 CASSWQAGQALYEQYF TGTGCCAGCAGTTGGCAGGCGGGACAGGCTCTCTACGAGCAGTACTTC
once TRBJ1-1 TRBD1 TRBV4-2 CASSPRQGADTEAFF TGTGCCAGCAGCCCTAGACAGGGAGCGGACACTGAAGCTTTCTTT
. TRBJ1-3 TRBD1 TRBV11-2 CASSFLQGYSGNTIYF TGTGCCAGCAGCTTCCTACAGGGGTACTCTGGAAACACCATATATTTT
once TRBJ1-2 TRBD1 TRBV11-2 CASSLVIGGRPYGYTF TGTGCCAGCAGCCTAGTGATAGGGGGCCGACCCTATGGCTACACCTTC
. TRBJ2-5 . TRBV9 CASSSTAGIQETQYF TGTGCCAGCAGCTCTACCGCAGGGATCCAAGAGACCCAGTACTTC
once TRBJ2-5 . TRBV4-2 CASSQRLATEETQYF TGTGCCAGCAGCCAGCGGCTAGCCACCGAGGAGACCCAGTACTTC
. TRBJ1-2 TRBD1 TRBV28 CASSSRGLPYGYTF TGTGCCAGCAGTTCGAGGGGGCTCCCCTATGGCTACACCTTC
. TRBJ1-6 TRBD1 TRBV27 CASSLFKPGQVGSPLHF TGTGCCAGCAGTTTATTCAAGCCGGGACAGGTGGGTTCACCCCTCCACTTT
once TRBJ2-1 TRBD2 TRBV10-3 CAISEKGLAGDEQFF TGTGCCATCAGTGAAAAAGGACTAGCCGGAGATGAGCAGTTCTTC
. TRBJ1-2 TRBD1 TRBV3-1/TRBV3-2 CASSPGQGVGYTF TGTGCCAGCAGCCCGGGACAGGGGGTAGGCTACACCTTC
. TRBJ1-2 . TRBV21-1 CASPFLPDRGSGYTF TGTGCCAGCCCCTTTCTGCCGGACAGGGGGAGTGGCTACACCTTC
. TRBJ2-1 . TRBV6-2/TRBV6-3 CASSPLDRIYNEQFF TGTGCCAGCAGTCCCCTCGACAGGATATACAATGAGCAGTTCTTC
. TRBJ2-7 TRBD1 TRBV4-3 CASSQESTGVFGEQYF TGCGCCAGCAGCCAAGAGTCGACAGGGGTTTTCGGTGAGCAGTACTTC
. TRBJ2-7 TRBD1 TRBV28 CASSLFGQGLYEQYF TGTGCCAGCAGTTTATTTGGACAGGGCCTCTACGAGCAGTACTTC
. TRBJ1-5 . TRBV6-5 CASSYTLNQPQHF TGTGCCAGCAGTTACACATTGAATCAGCCCCAGCATTTT
. TRBJ1-1 . TRBV6-5 CASSYSGGQGEAFF TGTGCCAGCAGTTACTCGGGGGGGCAAGGTGAAGCTTTCTTT
. TRBJ1-3 . TRBV5-1 CASSSPGISGNTIYF TGCGCCAGCAGCTCTCCAGGGATCTCTGGAAACACCATATATTTT
. TRBJ1-2 TRBD1 TRBV30 CAWSPGTGYGYTF TGTGCCTGGAGCCCCGGGACAGGTTATGGCTACACCTTC
. TRBJ2-7 . TRBV7-9 CASSLAGGSYEQYF TGTGCCAGCAGCTTAGCCGGCGGCTCCTACGAGCAGTACTTC
. TRBJ2-7 TRBD1 TRBV7-8 CASSYRQGRVYEQYF TGTGCCAGCAGCTATAGACAGGGCCGAGTATACGAGCAGTACTTC
. TRBJ2-5 . TRBV9 CASSTGIQETQYF TGTGCCAGCTCCACAGGGATCCAAGAGACCCAGTACTTC
. TRBJ1-1 . TRBV6-5 CASRISDTGNTEAFF TGTGCCAGCCGAATATCGGATACAGGGAACACTGAAGCTTTCTTT
. TRBJ2-1 TRBD2 TRBV7-2 CASSPPGLAGNNEQFF TGTGCCAGCAGCCCGCCGGGACTAGCGGGTAACAATGAGCAGTTCTTC
. TRBJ2-1 TRBD1 TRBV30 CAWRGQGNEQFF TGTGCCTGGAGGGGACAGGGTAATGAGCAGTTCTTC
. TRBJ2-3 . TRBV7-3 CASSPEASFTDTQYF TGTGCCAGCAGCCCAGAGGCTAGCTTCACAGATACGCAGTATTTT
. TRBJ1-1 . TRBV6-2/TRBV6-3 CASSYEAAMNTEAFF TGTGCCAGCAGTTACGAGGCGGCGATGAACACTGAAGCTTTCTTT
. TRBJ2-1 . TRBV28 CASSSPGSPRAYNEQFF TGTGCCAGCAGTTCGCCCGGGAGCCCACGGGCCTACAATGAGCAGTTCTTC
. TRBJ2-3 . TRBV6-5 CASSLNTDTQYF TGTGCCAGCAGCCTAAACACAGATACGCAGTATTTT
. TRBJ1-5 TRBD1 TRBV18 CASSPRDRGRRGNQPQHF TGTGCCAGCTCACCTCGGGACAGGGGGCGAAGAGGCAATCAGCCCCAGCATTTT
. TRBJ2-7 . TRBV18 CASSRVSSYEQYF TGTGCCAGCTCGAGGGTCTCCTCCTACGAGCAGTACTTC
few TRBJ2-7 TRBD2 TRBV7-2 CASSLVGGRSEQYF TGTGCCAGCAGCTTAGTAGGCGGGAGAAGCGAGCAGTACTTC
. TRBJ2-7 TRBD1 TRBV27 CASRSGQSEQYF TGTGCCAGCAGGTCGGGACAGTCCGAGCAGTACTTC
. TRBJ1-1 . TRBV7-2 CASSPRAGTVNTEAFF TGTGCCAGCAGCCCACGTGCGGGCACAGTGAACACTGAAGCTTTCTTT
. TRBJ2-3 TRBD1 TRBV28 CASSDSQGVSDTQYF TGTGCCAGCAGTGATTCTCAGGGGGTTTCAGATACGCAGTATTTT
once TRBJ2-7 TRBD2 TRBV7-2 CASSLDRGSEYEQYF TGTGCCAGCAGCTTAGATCGCGGGAGTGAGTACGAGCAGTACTTC
. TRBJ2-3 TRBD2 TRBV5-1 CASSPGNSGSTDTQYF TGCGCCAGCAGTCCTGGAAATAGCGGGAGCACAGATACGCAGTATTTT
. TRBJ2-1 . TRBV5-1 CASSLEDLNDEQFF TGCGCCAGCAGCTTGGAGGACTTGAACGATGAGCAGTTCTTC
once TRBJ1-5 . TRBV5-4 CASSLSGQALAPQHF TGTGCCAGCAGCTTGTCGGGACAAGCGCTGGCGCCCCAGCATTTT
. TRBJ2-2 . TRBV30 CAWSGHYSGELFF TGTGCCTGGAGTGGCCACTACTCCGGGGAGCTGTTTTTT
. TRBJ2-7 . TRBV6-6 CASSYPTLVWEQYF TGTGCCAGCAGTTACCCCACTCTTGTGTGGGAGCAGTACTTC
. TRBJ2-2 . TRBV28 CASSYTSKGVRTGELFF TGTGCCAGCAGTTATACATCCAAGGGGGTCCGCACCGGGGAGCTGTTTTTT
. TRBJ2-1 . TRBV18 CASSLTQARNEQFF TGTGCCAGCTCCCTCACCCAGGCTCGCAATGAGCAGTTCTTC
. TRBJ1-2 TRBD1 TRBV6-2/TRBV6-3 CASSPYLSDRDDGYTF TGTGCCAGCAGTCCCTACCTTTCCGACAGGGACGATGGCTACACCTTC
. TRBJ1-2 . TRBV30 CAWSVYESGGGDGYTF TGTGCCTGGAGTGTATATGAGAGCGGGGGAGGGGACGGCTACACCTTC